This T cell receptor beta chain emerged from a study of CD8+CD57+ T cells in acquired aplastic anemia. Study details: Mean yield of DNA from sorted CD4+ and CD8+ cells was about 3.2 ug.

TCR beta VDJ and CDR3 were profiled, and genomic DNA was the template. TCRdb re-derived calls from the reads in MiXCR, one entry per CDR3 protein. The table lists approximately 470,000 distinct CDR3 sequences, around 30% of them singletons. Germline trimming cut 6 bases from V and 7 bases from J; bases unmatched to any gene: 9. The CDR3 covers 13 residues. Germline V lookup: CDR1 DFQATT, CDR2 SNEGSKA (reference sequence). Flow cytometry had shown expanded CD8+CD57+ cells in the patients chosen for sequencing. Each of the patients presented with severe acquired aplastic anemia. The chain uses TRBV20-1 and TRBJ2-1, with 7 bases aligning to TRBD1. The receptor's source is a human donor with aplastic anemia. Sequencing was done on a sample of sorted CD4+, CD8+, or CD8+CD57+ T cells (not recorded which) from PBMCs. The CDR3 DNA sequence: TGCAGTGCCATTAGACAGGGCGGGAATGAGCAGTTCTTC. This translates into CSAIRQGGNEQFF.